This T cell receptor beta chain is from a study of beta chain features in type 1 diabetes. Broader study findings: A pattern of fewer insertions and more deletions at VDJ junctions was seen in type 1 diabetes patients.

Germline loops: CDR1 SQVTM, CDR2 ANQGSEA. The CDR3 runs 14 residues. V lost 2 bases to trimming and J lost 4 bases, with 12 bases between them. In regard to this clone: Its antigen is unknown.

Expressed TCRB transcripts got sequenced, as all isolated RNA was reverse transcribed. TCRdb's copy holds only in-frame clones and misses some; the assay was immunoSEQ multiplex PCR. This sample yields over 350,000 clones, of which roughly 15% are seen a single time; approximately 0.02% belongs to the top ten. This chain links TRBV29-1 with TRBJ2-1; weak D call: TRBD1 (6 bases). The sequence was collected from a woman under 30 in good health. Material: naive CD4+ T cells from blood. In DNA form, the CDR3 reads TGCAGCGTTGAAAGGGGGACACAATACAATGAGCAGTTCTTC. Protein sequence: CSVERGTQYNEQFF.